Listed here are 14 T cell receptor beta chains from one sample, sequenced in a study of cytomegalovirus exposure and HLA in healthy donors. Primers for the PCR totalled 60 Vbeta and 13 Jbeta. TCRdb's table, derived via immunoSEQ multiplex PCR, lists solely in-frame clones and lacks some. The data hold about 160,000 clones, with around three quarters observed a single time. Material: PBMCs. These receptors originate from a woman in her twenties or thirties in good health and CMV-seronegative.

This clone has a handful of counts. The chain combines TRBV30 with TRBJ2-5, with TRBD2 matching over 9 bases. The ends lost 4 bases at V and 2 bases at J; junction bases unmatched: 8. This CDR3 contains 15 residues. Per the germline V gene, CDR1 is GTSNPN and CDR2 is SVGIG (reference sequence). The CDR3 region has the DNA TGTGCCTGGACCCTCGCGGCGGGGGGGCAAGAGACCCAGTACTTC. It translates to CAWTLAAGGQETQYF. Using reference TRBV30 and TRBJ2-5 for the parts outside the CDR3, the full variable domain is SQTIHQWPATLVQPVGSPLSLECTVEGTSNPNLYWYRQAAGRGLQLLFYSVGIGQISSEVPQNLSASRPQDRQFILSSKKLLLSDSGFYLCAWTLAAGGQETQYFGPGTRLLVL.

In DNA form, the CDR3 reads TGTGCCTGGAGTGTAGGCGGCTCCTACGAGCAGTACTTC. This translates into CAWSVGGSYEQYF. The chain has TRBV30 and TRBJ2-7; unclear D gene. This CDR3 region has 13 residues. The V and J ends lost 0 bases and 0 bases respectively, with 6 bases between them. The V gene's germline CDR1 is GTSNPN and CDR2 SVGIG (reference sequence).

This clone was observed a few times. The V gene is TRBV5-1, the J gene TRBJ1-1, with D perhaps TRBD1 (6 bases). The CDR3 consists of 15 residues. Germline V gene sequence: CDR1 SGHRS, CDR2 YFSETQ. With 4 bases removed from V and 1 base from J, the gap between germline ends came to 14 bases. The CDR3: CASSQIQGWNTEAFF. CDR3 sequence (DNA): TGCGCCAGCAGCCAGATACAGGGTTGGAACACTGAAGCTTTCTTT. Looking up the rest from reference TRBV5-1 and TRBJ1-1 gives the full variable domain: KAGVTQTPRYLIKTRGQQVTLSCSPISGHRSVSWYQQTPGQGLQFLFEYFSETQRNKGNFPGRFSGRQFSNSRSEMNVSTLELGDSALYLCASSQIQGWNTEAFFGQGTRLTVV.

J is TRBJ1-3 and V is TRBV6-1; 7 bases agree with TRBD1. The CDR3 consists of 15 residues. CDR1 and CDR2 (germline): MNHNS, SASEGT. V lost 5 bases and J lost 2; bases outside the gene matches: 6. CDR3 loop: CASSRQGTPGNTIYF. The DNA for the CDR3 is TGTGCCAGCAGTAGACAGGGAACCCCTGGAAACACCATATATTTT.

CDR3 bases: TGTGCCAGCTCACCACTGGGAGACGGGAACACTGAAGCTTTCTTT. Its protein is CASSPLGDGNTEAFF. V and J are TRBV18 and TRBJ1-1; D gene unclear. The ends were cut back, 1 base at V and 1 base at J, with 10 bases in the middle. The CDR3 has 15 residues. In germline, CDR1 is KGHSH, CDR2 LQKENI.

As regards this clone: This likely comes from a read error, as the CDR3 has no conserved phenylalanine or tryptophan at its end. The limits of the CDR3 on the DNA are not certain, so only TCRdb's listed CDR3 is given. The CDR3: CASSSRLHDS. The V and J genes are TRBV11-2 and TRBJ2-7; the D call in the table, TRBD2, was not verified against the DNA. Counting both end residues, the CDR3 totals 10 amino acids. Germline V gene data show CDR1 as SGHAT and CDR2 as FQNNGV.

This clone was seen a single time. Distinct nucleotide sequences in the sample also encode this CDR3. This chain uses TRBV6-5 with TRBJ1-2; tentative D call: TRBD1 (5 bases). Trimming cost V 0 bases and J 4 bases, with 9 bases left between them. This CDR3 is 14 amino acids long. Germline values: CDR1 MNHEY, CDR2 SVGAGI. As DNA, the CDR3 is TGTGCCAGCAGTTACTCGGGTGACAGCTATGGCTACACCTTC. Translation gives CASSYSGDSYGYTF.

The chain combines TRBV28 with TRBJ1-1; D is possibly TRBD1 (6 bases). Germline values: CDR1 MDHEN, CDR2 SYDVKM. V gave up 7 bases and J gave up 1 base, with 13 bases separating them. This CDR3 region has 14 residues. CDR3 protein: CASISGTPNTEAFF. The CDR3 DNA reads as TGTGCCAGCATTTCCGGGACACCGAACACTGAAGCTTTCTTT.

The V gene is TRBV6-5, the J gene TRBJ2-5; weak D call: TRBD2 (5 bases). The V end was cut by 7 bases, the J end by 5 bases, with 20 bases between. Germline values: CDR1 MNHEY, CDR2 SVGAGI. This CDR3 region has 15 residues. The chain's CDR3 is CASKKVGRSQETQYF. CDR3 nucleotides: TGTGCCAGCAAGAAGGTTGGGAGAAGTCAGGAGACCCAGTACTTC.

The chain is built from TRBV18 and TRBJ2-7, with TRBD1 as a possible D gene (6 bases). Deletions cut 1 base from V and 2 bases from J, with 15 bases between. Germline CDR1 and CDR2: KGHSH and LQKENI. The CDR3 length is 16 residues. The CDR3 DNA follows: TGTGCCAGCTCACCACGAGTGACAGGCCTCGCCTACGAGCAGTACTTC. Translation gives CASSPRVTGLAYEQYF.

V is TRBV18 and J is TRBJ1-2; TRBD1 matches 10 bases. The CDR3 contains 17 residues. Per germline, CDR1 KGHSH and CDR2 LQKENI. J lost 0 bases, V lost 0 bases, and 4 bases had no gene match. CDR3 in amino acids: CASSPPGTGVTNYGYTF. The CDR3 DNA sequence: TGTGCCAGCTCACCACCAGGGACAGGGGTAACTAACTATGGCTACACCTTC.

The chain employs TRBV27 and TRBJ1-1, with 10 bases identical to TRBD1. Germline-derived CDR1 and CDR2 are MNHEY and SMNVEV (reference sequence). Germline trimming cut 7 bases from V and 1 base from J; bases unmatched to any gene: 3. The CDR3 is 14 amino acids. Written as DNA, the CDR3 is TGTGCCAGCAAACGGGACAGGGGGAACACTGAAGCTTTCTTT. This gives the protein CASKRDRGNTEAFF.

The V call is TRBV11-2, the J call TRBJ1-1; maybe TRBD1 (5 bases). Looked up from germline, CDR1 is SGHAT and CDR2 is FQNNGV. The CDR3 is made up of 13 amino acids. The V gene lost 2 bases and the J gene lost 8 bases, with 12 bases spanning the gap. CDR3 amino acids: CASSLRRQCEAFF. CDR3 bases: TGTGCCAGCAGCTTACGAAGACAGTGCGAAGCTTTCTTT.

The chain carries TRBV6-5 and TRBJ2-7; weak D call: TRBD2 (5 bases). The V gene's germline CDR1 is MNHEY and CDR2 SVGAGI. The CDR3 sequence is 16 residues long. Trimming removed 0 bases from V and 0 bases from J, with 12 bases in between. The CDR3 loop reads CASSYSMAEGSYEQYF. The CDR3 region has the DNA TGTGCCAGCAGTTACTCGATGGCCGAGGGCTCCTACGAGCAGTACTTC.